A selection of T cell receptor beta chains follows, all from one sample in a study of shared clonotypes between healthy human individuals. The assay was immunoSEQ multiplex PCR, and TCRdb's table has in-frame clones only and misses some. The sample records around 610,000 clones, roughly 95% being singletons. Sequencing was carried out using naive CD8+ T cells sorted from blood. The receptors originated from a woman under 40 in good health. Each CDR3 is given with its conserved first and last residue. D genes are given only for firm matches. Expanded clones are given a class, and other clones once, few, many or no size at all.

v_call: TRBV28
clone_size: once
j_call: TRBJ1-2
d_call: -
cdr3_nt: TGTGCCAGCAGTTTCGTGGGGGTCTATGGCTACACCTTC
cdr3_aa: CASSFVGVYGYTF

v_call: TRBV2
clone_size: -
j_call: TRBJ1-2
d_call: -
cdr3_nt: TGTGCCAGCTTCACAGCCCTCTATGGCTACACCTTC
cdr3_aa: CASFTALYGYTF

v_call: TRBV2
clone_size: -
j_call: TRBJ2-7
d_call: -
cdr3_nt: TGTGCCAGCAGGGACGCCCGGTCTGGGTCCTACGAGCAGTACTTC
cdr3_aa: CASRDARSGSYEQYF

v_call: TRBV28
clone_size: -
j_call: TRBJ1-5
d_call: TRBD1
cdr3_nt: TGTGCCAGCAGTTACGGGACAGGGAATAATCAGCCCCAGCATTTT
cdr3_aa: CASSYGTGNNQPQHF

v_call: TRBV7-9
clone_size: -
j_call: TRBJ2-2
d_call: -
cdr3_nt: TGTGCCAGCAAGGGACACTCGAACACCGGGGAGCTGTTTTTT
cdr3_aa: CASKGHSNTGELFF

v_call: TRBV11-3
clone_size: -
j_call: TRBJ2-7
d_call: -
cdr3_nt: TGTGCCAGCAGCCTCACGGGTAACGCCTACGAGCAGTACTTC
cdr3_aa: CASSLTGNAYEQYF

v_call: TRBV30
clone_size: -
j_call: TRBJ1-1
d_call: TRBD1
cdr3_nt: TGTGCCTGGAGTTCCACAGGGGGGGAGACTGAAGCTTTCTTT
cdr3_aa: CAWSSTGGETEAFF

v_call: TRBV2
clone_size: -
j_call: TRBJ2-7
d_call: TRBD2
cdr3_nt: TGTGCCAGCAGTGAAGGTGGAGCGGGAGGGGACTACGAGCAGTACTTC
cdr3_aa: CASSEGGAGGDYEQYF

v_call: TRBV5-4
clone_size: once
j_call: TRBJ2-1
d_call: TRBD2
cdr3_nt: TGTGCCAGCAGCTTGTTTCCGGGAGGGCCTGCGGATGAGCAGTTCTTC
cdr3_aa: CASSLFPGGPADEQFF

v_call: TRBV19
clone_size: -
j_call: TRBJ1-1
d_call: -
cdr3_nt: TGTGCCAGTAGTATAGGGGGGGGCGTCACTGAAGCTTTCTTT
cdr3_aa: CASSIGGGVTEAFF

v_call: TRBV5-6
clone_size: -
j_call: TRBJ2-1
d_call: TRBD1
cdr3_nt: TGTGCCAGCGATTTAGGACAGGGGGCCAGTGAGCAGTTCTTC
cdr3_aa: CASDLGQGASEQFF

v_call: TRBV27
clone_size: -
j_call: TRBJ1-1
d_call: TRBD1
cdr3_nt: TGTGCCAGCAGTGTGGGACAGGGGGCTGAAGCTTTCTTT
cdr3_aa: CASSVGQGAEAFF

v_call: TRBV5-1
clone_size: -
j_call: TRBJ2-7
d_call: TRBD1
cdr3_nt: TGCGCCAGCGCCCCCGTCCAGGGGGCGATCTACGAGCAGTACTTC
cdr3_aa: CASAPVQGAIYEQYF

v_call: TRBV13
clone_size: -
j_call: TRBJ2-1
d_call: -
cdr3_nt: TGTGCCAGCAGCTTAGCCGGCAATGAGCAGTTCTTC
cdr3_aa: CASSLAGNEQFF

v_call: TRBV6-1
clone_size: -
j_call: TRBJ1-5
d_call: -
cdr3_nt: TGTGCCAGCAGTCCCAACGTCGGAAATCAGCCCCAGCATTTT
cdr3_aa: CASSPNVGNQPQHF

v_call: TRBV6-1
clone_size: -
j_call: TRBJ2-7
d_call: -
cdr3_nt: TGTGCCAGCAGTGAAGGGCCAGGGTCCTACGAGCAGTACTTC
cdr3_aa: CASSEGPGSYEQYF

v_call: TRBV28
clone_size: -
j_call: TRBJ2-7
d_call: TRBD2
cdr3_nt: TGTGCCAGCGGACCGGGACTAGCGGTCCGGTACGAGCAGTACTTC
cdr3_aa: CASGPGLAVRYEQYF

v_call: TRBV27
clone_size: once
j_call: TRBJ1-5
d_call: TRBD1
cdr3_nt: TGTGCCAGCAGTCGGACAGGGCGCAATCAGCCCCAGCATTTT
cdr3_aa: CASSRTGRNQPQHF

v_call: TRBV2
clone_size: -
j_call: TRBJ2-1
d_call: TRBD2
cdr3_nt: TGTGCCAGCAGTGAATCTAGCGGGAGTATCGATGAGCAGTTCTTC
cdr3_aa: CASSESSGSIDEQFF

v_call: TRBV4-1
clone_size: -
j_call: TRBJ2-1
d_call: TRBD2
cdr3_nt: TGCGCCAGCAGCCAAGAGGGCGGGAGCTCCTACAATGAGCAGTTCTTC
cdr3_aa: CASSQEGGSSYNEQFF

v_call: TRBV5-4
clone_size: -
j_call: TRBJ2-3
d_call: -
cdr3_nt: TGTGCCAGCAGCTTGGCGACAGAGGCAGATACGCAGTATTTT
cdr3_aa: CASSLATEADTQYF

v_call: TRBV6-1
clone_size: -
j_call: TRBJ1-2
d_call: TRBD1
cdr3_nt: TGTGCCAGCAGTGAAGTGACAGGGGGCCATGGCTACACCTTC
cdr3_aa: CASSEVTGGHGYTF

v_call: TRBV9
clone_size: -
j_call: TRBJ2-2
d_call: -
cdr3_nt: TGTGCCAGCAGCGTAGCACTGGAACTCCCCGGGGAGCTGTTTTTT
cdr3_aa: CASSVALELPGELFF

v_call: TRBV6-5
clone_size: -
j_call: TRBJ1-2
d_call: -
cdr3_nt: TGTGCCAGCAGACCGGACGGTGATGGCTACACCTTC
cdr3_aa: CASRPDGDGYTF

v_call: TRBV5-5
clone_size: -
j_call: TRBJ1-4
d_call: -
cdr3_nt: TGTGCCAGCAGCTTTGGTGAAAAACTGTTTTTT
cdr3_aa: CASSFGEKLFF

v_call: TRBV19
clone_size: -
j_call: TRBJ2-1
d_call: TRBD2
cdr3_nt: TGTGCCAGTACCCAACTAGCGGGAACTTCCAATGAGCAGTTCTTC
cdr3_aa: CASTQLAGTSNEQFF

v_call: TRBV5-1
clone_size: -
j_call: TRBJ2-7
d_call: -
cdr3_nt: TGCGCCAGCAGCTATGATAACAGGGTTTCAAACGAGCAGTACTTC
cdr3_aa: CASSYDNRVSNEQYF

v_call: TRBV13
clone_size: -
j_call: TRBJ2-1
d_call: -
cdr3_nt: TGTGCCAGCAGCTCGCAAGATCTTTCGTTCAGCTATGAGCAGTTCTTC
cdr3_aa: CASSSQDLSFSYEQFF

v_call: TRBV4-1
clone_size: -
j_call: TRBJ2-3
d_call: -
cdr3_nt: TGCGCCAGCAGCCAAGAACGAGGTTCTAGCACAGATACGCAGTATTTT
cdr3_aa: CASSQERGSSTDTQYF

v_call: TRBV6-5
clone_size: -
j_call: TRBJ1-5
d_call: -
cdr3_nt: TGTGCCAGCAGCGCCACAGCCTATAGCAATCAGCCCCAGCATTTT
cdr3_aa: CASSATAYSNQPQHF

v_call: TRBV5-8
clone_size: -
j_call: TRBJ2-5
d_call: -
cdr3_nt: TGTGCCAGCAGCTTGTCGCAGTGGAGAGAGGGGGGCCAAGAGACCCAGTACTTC
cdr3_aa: CASSLSQWREGGQETQYF

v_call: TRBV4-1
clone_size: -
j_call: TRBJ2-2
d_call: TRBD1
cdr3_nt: TGCGCCAGCAGCCAAAGGGTGACAGGGTTGGCCGGGGAGCTGTTTTTT
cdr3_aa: CASSQRVTGLAGELFF

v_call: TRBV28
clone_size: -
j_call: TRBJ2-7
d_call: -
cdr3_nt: TGTGCCAGCAGTTCGAGCTCCTACGAGCAGTACTTC
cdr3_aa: CASSSSSYEQYF

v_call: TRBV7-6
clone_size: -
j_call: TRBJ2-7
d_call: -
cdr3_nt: TGTGCCAGCAGCCCCGGCTCTCGGGGACACCACTACGAGCAGTACTTC
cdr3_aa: CASSPGSRGHHYEQYF

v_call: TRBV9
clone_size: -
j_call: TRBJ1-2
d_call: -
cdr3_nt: TGTGCCAGCAGCGTAGTAGGAGGGGACCTCTATGGCTACACCTTC
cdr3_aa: CASSVVGGDLYGYTF

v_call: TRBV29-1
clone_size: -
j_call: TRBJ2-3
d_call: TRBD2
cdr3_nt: TGCAGCGCCATCATCAGACTAGCGGGAGGGCCACGAGATACGCAGTATTTT
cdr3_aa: CSAIIRLAGGPRDTQYF

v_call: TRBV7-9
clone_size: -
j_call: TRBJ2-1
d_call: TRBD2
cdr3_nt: TGTGCCAGCAGCCCCCGACTAGCGGGGCCCAACTACAATGAGCAGTTCTTC
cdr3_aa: CASSPRLAGPNYNEQFF

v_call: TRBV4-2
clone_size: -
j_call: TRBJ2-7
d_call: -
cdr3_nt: TGTGCCAGCAGCCGCTTCCCCGGGGGCGAGCAGTACTTC
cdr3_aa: CASSRFPGGEQYF

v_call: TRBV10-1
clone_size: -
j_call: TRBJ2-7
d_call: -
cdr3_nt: TGCGCCAGCAGTCTGGGGGACTTTCCATACGAGCAGTACTTC
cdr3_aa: CASSLGDFPYEQYF

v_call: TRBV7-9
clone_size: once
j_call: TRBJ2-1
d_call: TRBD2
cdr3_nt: TGTGCCAGCAGCTCTCCCGGGACTAGCCAAAGTGTAAAGGGGAATGAGCAGTTCTTC
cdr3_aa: CASSSPGTSQSVKGNEQFF

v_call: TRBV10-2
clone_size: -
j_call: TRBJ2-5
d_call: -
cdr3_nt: TGCGCCAGCAGTGAAGACGGGAGTGATGGGACCCAGTACTTC
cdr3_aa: CASSEDGSDGTQYF

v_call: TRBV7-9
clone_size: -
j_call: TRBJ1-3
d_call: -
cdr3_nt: TGTGCCAGCAGCTTACCGGGACATCAGGTTCACACCATATATTTT
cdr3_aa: CASSLPGHQVHTIYF

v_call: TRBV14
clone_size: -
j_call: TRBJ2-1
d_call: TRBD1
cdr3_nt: TGTGCCAGCAGCCAAGAGCGGACAGGGGACAATGAGCAGTTCTTC
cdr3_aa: CASSQERTGDNEQFF

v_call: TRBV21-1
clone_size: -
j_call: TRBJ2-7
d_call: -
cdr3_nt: TGTGCCAGCAGCAAAGGAAGGAGGGAGGTCCACGAGCAGTACTTC
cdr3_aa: CASSKGRREVHEQYF

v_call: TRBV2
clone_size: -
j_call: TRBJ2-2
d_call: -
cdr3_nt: TGTGCCAGCAGCCCCGACAGCACCGGGGAGCTGTTTTTT
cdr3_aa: CASSPDSTGELFF

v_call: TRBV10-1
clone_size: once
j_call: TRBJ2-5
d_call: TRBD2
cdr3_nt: TGCGCCAGCAGCCCTCTAGCGGGGGAGCAGTACTTC
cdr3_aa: CASSPLAGEQYF